The present TCR beta chain was sequenced within a study of blood T cells in healthy people across ages. A J-beta primer mix and a sample-barcoded 5' primer were used in a second PCR of roughly 6 to 12 cycles. Researchers report that each sample yielded at least 2.5 million CDR3-containing paired-end reads. Each CDR3 protein is one row after TCRdb ran MiXCR on the 5' RACE reads. In the table there are about 620,000 distinct CDR3 sequences, 20% to 25% of which are singletons. The CDR3 totals 15 residues. Germline V gives CDR1 MGHRA, CDR2 YSYEKL. V was clipped by 5 bases and J by 4 bases; unmatched bases: 9.

The chain carries TRBV4-1 and TRBJ2-5; 8 bases line up with TRBD1. Material for sequencing was blood. This clonotype originated in a man between 65 and 85 years old in good health. CDR3 residues: CASSEAGQGLETQYF. The CDR3 nucleotides read TGCGCCAGCAGCGAAGCAGGACAGGGTTTAGAGACCCAGTACTTC.